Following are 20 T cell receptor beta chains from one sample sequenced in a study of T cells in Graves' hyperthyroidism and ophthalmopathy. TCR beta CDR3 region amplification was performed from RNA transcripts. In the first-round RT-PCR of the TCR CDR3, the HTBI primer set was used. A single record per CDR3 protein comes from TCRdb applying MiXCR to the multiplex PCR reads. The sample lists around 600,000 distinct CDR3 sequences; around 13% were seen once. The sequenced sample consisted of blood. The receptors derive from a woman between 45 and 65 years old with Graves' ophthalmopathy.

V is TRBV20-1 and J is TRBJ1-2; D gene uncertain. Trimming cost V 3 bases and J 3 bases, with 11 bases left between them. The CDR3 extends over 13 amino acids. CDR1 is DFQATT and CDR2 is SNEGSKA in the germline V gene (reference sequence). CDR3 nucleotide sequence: TGCAGTGCTAGTCAAGGGTTCGACTATGGCTACACCTTC. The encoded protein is CSASQGFDYGYTF.

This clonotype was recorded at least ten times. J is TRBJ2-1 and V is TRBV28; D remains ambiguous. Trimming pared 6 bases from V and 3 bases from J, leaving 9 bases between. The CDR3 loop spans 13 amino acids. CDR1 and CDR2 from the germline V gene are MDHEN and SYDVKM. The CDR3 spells CASSKTYYNEQFF. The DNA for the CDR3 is TGTGCCAGCAGCAAAACTTACTACAATGAGCAGTTCTTC.

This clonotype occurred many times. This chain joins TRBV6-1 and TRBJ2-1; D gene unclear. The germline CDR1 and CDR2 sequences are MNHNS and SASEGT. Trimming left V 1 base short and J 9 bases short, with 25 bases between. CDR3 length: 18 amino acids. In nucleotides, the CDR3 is TGTGCCAGCAGTGAAGTAAATTTTGTCATTGGGGTACGGGTTGAGCAGTTCTTC. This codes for CASSEVNFVIGVRVEQFF.

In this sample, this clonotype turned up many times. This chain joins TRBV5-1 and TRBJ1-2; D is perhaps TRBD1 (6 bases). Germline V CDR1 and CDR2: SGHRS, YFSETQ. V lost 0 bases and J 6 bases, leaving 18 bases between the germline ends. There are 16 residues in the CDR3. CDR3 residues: CASSLAVDQGRNGYTF. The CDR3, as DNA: TGCGCCAGCAGCTTGGCCGTCGACCAGGGGCGGAATGGCTACACCTTC.

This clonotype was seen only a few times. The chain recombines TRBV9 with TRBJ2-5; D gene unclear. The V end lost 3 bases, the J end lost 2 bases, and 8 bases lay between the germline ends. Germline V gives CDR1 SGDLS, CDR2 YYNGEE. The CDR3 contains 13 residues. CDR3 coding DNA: TGTGCCAGCAGCGAGGGCCCGCAAGAGACCCAGTACTTC. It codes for CASSEGPQETQYF.

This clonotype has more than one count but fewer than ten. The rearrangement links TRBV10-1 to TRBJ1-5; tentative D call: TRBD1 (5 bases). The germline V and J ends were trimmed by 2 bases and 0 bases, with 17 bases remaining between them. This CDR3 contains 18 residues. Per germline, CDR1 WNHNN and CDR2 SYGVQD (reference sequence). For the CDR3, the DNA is TGCGCCAGCAGTGAGAGGACACCTCAGACTTATAGCAATCAGCCCCAGCATTTT. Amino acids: CASSERTPQTYSNQPQHF.

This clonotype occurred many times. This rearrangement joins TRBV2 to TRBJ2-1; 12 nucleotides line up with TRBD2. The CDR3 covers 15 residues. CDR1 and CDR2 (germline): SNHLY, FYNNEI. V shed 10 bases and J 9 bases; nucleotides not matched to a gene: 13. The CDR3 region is CATRERLAGVPEQFF. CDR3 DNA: TGTGCCACCAGAGAAAGACTAGCGGGAGTACCTGAGCAGTTCTTC. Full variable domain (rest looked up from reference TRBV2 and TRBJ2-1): EPEVTQTPSHQVTQMGQEVILRCVPISNHLYFYWYRQILGQKVEFLVSFYNNEISEKSEIFDDQFSVERPDGSNFTLKIRSTKLEDSAMYFCATRERLAGVPEQFFGPGTRLTVL.

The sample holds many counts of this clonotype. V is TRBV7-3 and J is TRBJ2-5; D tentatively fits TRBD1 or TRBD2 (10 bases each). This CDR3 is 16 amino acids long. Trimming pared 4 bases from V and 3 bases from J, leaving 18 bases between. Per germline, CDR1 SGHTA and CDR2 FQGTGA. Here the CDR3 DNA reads TGTGCCAGCAGCTCACTAGCGGGACAGGGGAAAGAGACCCAGTACTTC. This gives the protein CASSSLAGQGKETQYF.

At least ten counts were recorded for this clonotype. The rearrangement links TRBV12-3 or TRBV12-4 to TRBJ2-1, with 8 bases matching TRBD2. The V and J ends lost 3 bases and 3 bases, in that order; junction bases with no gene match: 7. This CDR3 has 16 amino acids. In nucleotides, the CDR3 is TGTGCCAGCAGTTTCTGGGGGACTAGTTACTACAATGAGCAGTTCTTC. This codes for CASSFWGTSYYNEQFF.

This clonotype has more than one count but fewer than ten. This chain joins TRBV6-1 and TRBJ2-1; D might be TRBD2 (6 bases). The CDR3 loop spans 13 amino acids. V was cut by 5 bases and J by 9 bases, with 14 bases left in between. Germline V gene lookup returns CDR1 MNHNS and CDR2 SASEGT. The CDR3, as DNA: TGTGCCAGCAGTACACTAGCTGTCGGTGAGCAGTTCTTC. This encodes CASSTLAVGEQFF.

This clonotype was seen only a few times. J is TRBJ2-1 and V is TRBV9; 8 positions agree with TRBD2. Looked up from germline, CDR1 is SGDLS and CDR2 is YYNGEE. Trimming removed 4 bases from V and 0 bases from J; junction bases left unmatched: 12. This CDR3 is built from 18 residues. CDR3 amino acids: CASSLNLAGFGSYNEQFF. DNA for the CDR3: TGTGCCAGCAGCCTCAATCTAGCGGGTTTCGGCTCCTACAATGAGCAGTTCTTC.

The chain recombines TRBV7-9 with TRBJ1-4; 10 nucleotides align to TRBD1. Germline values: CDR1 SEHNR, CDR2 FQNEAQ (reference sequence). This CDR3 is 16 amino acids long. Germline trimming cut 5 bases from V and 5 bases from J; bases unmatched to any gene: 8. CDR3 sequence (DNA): TGTGCCAGCAGCCCGACAGGGGGCGCGTCAAATGAAAAACTGTTTTTT. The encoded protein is CASSPTGGASNEKLFF.

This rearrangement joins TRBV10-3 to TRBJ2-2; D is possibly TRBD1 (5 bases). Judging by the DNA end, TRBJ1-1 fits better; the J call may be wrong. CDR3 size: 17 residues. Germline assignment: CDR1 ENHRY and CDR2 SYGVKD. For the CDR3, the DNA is TGTGCCATCAGTGAGCCCATTCCCCAGGGAGCGGGATTTCGAGCTTTCTTT. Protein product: CAISEPIPQGAGFRAFF.

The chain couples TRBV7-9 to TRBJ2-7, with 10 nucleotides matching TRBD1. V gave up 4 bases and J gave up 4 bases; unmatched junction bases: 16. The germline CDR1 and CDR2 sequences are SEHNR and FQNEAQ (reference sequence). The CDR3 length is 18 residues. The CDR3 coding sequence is TGTGCCAGCAGCTGGGGGGGTCCCGGGACAGGGGACGGTTACGAGCAGTACTTC. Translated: CASSWGGPGTGDGYEQYF.

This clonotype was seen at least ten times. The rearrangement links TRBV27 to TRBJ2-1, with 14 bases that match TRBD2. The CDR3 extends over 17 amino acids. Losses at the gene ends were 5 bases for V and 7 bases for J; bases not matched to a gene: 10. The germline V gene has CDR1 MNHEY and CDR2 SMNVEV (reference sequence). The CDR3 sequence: CASSPGLAGGRGNEQFF. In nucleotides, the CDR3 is TGTGCCAGCAGTCCCGGACTAGCGGGGGGAAGGGGAAATGAGCAGTTCTTC.

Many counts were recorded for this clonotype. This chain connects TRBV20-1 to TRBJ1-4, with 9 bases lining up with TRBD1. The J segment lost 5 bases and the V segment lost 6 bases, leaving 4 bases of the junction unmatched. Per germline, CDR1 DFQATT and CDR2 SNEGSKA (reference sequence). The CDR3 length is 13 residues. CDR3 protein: CSAIGTGNEKLFF. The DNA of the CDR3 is TGCAGTGCCATCGGGACAGGGAATGAAAAACTGTTTTTT.

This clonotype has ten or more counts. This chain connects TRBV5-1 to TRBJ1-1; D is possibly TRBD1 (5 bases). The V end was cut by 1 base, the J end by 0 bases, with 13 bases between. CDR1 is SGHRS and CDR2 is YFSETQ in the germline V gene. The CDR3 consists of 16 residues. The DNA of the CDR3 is TGCGCCAGCAGCTTGAATCCGGGGGGAATGAACACTGAAGCTTTCTTT. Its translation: CASSLNPGGMNTEAFF. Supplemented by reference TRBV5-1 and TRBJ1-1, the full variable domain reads KAGVTQTPRYLIKTRGQQVTLSCSPISGHRSVSWYQQTPGQGLQFLFEYFSETQRNKGNFPGRFSGRQFSNSRSEMNVSTLELGDSALYLCASSLNPGGMNTEAFFGQGTRLTVV.

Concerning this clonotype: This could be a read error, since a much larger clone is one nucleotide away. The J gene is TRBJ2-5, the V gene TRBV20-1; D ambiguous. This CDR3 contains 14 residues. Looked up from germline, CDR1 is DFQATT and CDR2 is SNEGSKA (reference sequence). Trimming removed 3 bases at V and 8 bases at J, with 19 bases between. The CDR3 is CSARWVRSEDTQYF. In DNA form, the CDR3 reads TGCAGTGCTAGGTGGGTGCGGAGTGAGGATACCCAGTACTTC.

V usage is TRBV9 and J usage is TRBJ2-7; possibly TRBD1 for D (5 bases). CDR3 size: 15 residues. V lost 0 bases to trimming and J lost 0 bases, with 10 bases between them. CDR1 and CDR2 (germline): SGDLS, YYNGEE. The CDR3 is CASSVGQGTSYEQYF. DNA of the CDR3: TGTGCCAGCAGCGTAGGTCAGGGAACCTCCTACGAGCAGTACTTC.

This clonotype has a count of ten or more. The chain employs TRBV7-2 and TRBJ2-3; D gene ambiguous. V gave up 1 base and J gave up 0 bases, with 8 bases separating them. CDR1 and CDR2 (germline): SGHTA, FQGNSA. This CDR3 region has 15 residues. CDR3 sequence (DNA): TGTGCCAGCAGCTTAGAGGGAATGAGCACAGATACGCAGTATTTT. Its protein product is CASSLEGMSTDTQYF.